This is a list of T cell receptor beta chains from one sample in a study of CD8+ T cells in alopecia areata. Repertoires were generated with immunoSEQ multiplex PCR, while TCRdb's copy carries only in-frame clones and drops some. The table lists 200,000 to 250,000 clones, more than 45% of them singletons, with about 1.6% in the top ten. The sequencing here drew on CD4+ T cells sorted from blood, taken at week 4, from a patient treated with tofacitinib. The receptors stem from a human donor with alopecia areata. The CDR3 runs from the conserved cysteine through the conserved F or W. The order of the fields is clone size, V gene, D gene, J gene, CDR3 protein, CDR3 DNA. A D gene is named only where the DNA matches it firmly. Not all rows give a size; the values are once, few, many and, for expanded clones, a class.

NA	TRBV30	TRBD1	TRBJ2-1	CAWRKTGNNEQFF	TGTGCCTGGAGAAAGACAGGGAACAATGAGCAGTTCTTC
NA	TRBV15	NA	TRBJ1-2	CATSRETASYGYTF	TGTGCCACCAGCAGGGAAACAGCTTCCTATGGCTACACCTTC
NA	TRBV29-1	NA	TRBJ1-1	CSVGVLGDRTEAFF	TGCAGCGTTGGGGTATTGGGAGATAGGACTGAAGCTTTCTTT
few	TRBV5-1	NA	TRBJ2-1	CASSLVGGFNNEQFF	TGCGCCAGCAGCTTGGTAGGGGGGTTCAACAATGAGCAGTTCTTC
NA	TRBV7-2	NA	TRBJ2-2	CASSAGHLNTGELFF	TGTGCCAGCAGCGCCGGACACTTGAACACCGGGGAGCTGTTTTTT
NA	TRBV19	NA	TRBJ1-5	CASSIPPDQPQHF	TGTGCCAGTAGTATTCCTCCGGATCAGCCCCAGCATTTT
NA	TRBV6-1	NA	TRBJ2-2	CASRENTGELFF	TGTGCCAGCAGAGAGAACACCGGGGAGCTGTTTTTT
NA	TRBV5-6	TRBD1	TRBJ1-6	CASSLGFPGGNSPLHF	TGTGCCAGCAGCTTGGGATTTCCAGGGGGGAATTCACCCCTCCACTTT
few	TRBV9	TRBD2	TRBJ2-5	CASSATGLAIETQYF	TGTGCCAGCAGCGCCACCGGACTAGCTATAGAGACCCAGTACTTC
NA	TRBV27	TRBD2	TRBJ2-5	CASGTPSGTSGGTQYF	TGTGCCAGCGGTACTCCCTCGGGGACTAGCGGGGGGACCCAGTACTTC
once	TRBV30	NA	TRBJ1-6	CAWSVNAGDWNSPLHF	TGTGCCTGGAGTGTCAACGCAGGGGATTGGAATTCACCCCTCCACTTT
few	TRBV18	NA	TRBJ2-1	CASSPSSGKGEQFF	TGTGCCAGCTCACCTTCTTCCGGCAAGGGAGAGCAGTTCTTC
many	TRBV7-9	TRBD1	TRBJ1-1	CASSSRPLGQGPRTEAFF	TGTGCCAGCAGCTCCCGCCCTCTTGGACAGGGTCCGAGGACTGAAGCTTTCTTT
once	TRBV25-1	TRBD1	TRBJ1-2	CASSAPPGDRAANYGYTF	TGTGCCAGCAGTGCTCCTCCCGGGGACAGGGCTGCTAACTATGGCTACACCTTC
few	TRBV5-1	TRBD2	TRBJ2-1	CASSSSGGTYNEQFF	TGCGCCAGCAGCTCTAGCGGGGGCACCTACAATGAGCAGTTCTTC
few	TRBV9	NA	TRBJ1-2	CASSVDSRNPYGYTF	TGTGCCAGCAGCGTAGACAGTAGAAATCCCTATGGCTACACCTTC
NA	TRBV6-6	NA	TRBJ1-2	CASISNYGYTF	TGTGCCAGCATCAGTAACTATGGCTACACCTTC
few	TRBV27	TRBD2	TRBJ2-1	CASKTFSGGRYNEQFF	TGTGCCAGCAAAACCTTTAGCGGGGGGCGGTACAATGAGCAGTTCTTC
NA	TRBV29-1	NA	TRBJ1-1	CSVKRDLMNTEAFF	TGCAGCGTGAAGAGGGACTTGATGAACACTGAAGCTTTCTTT
NA	TRBV29-1	TRBD2	TRBJ2-2	CSDPTSGGAGGTGELFF	TGCAGCGACCCGACTAGCGGGGGGGCCGGGGGCACCGGGGAGCTGTTTTTT
few	TRBV7-8	NA	TRBJ1-1	CASSLVQGNTEAFF	TGTGCCAGCAGCTTAGTACAGGGGAACACTGAAGCTTTCTTT
NA	TRBV5-1	TRBD1	TRBJ2-3	CASSLEGADDTQYF	TGCGCCAGCAGCTTGGAGGGGGCGGACGATACGCAGTATTTT
NA	TRBV9	NA	TRBJ2-3	CASSVSGTDTQYF	TGTGCCAGCAGCGTATCGGGTACAGATACGCAGTATTTT
NA	TRBV29-1	TRBD1	TRBJ1-2	CSVLGDRARGYTF	TGCAGCGTCCTGGGGGACAGGGCGCGAGGCTACACCTTC
NA	TRBV29-1	NA	TRBJ2-3	CSVEGVSHTDTQYF	TGCAGCGTTGAAGGCGTCTCTCACACAGATACGCAGTATTTT
once	TRBV20-1	NA	TRBJ1-2	CSASNGYTF	TGCAGTGCTAGTAATGGCTACACCTTC